This record looks at one T cell receptor (beta chain) sequence and its context. The CDR3 length is 17 residues. The V gene end was trimmed by 5 bases and the J gene end by 8 bases; junction bases not matched to a gene: 10. CDR1 is SGHNT, CDR2 YENEEA, per germline. Enrolled during active infection, Seattle patients were then followed longitudinally. As handled by the study authors: Estimated nucleated cell counts came from reference gene primer amplification. The protocol was immunoSEQ multiplex PCR, while the TCRdb copy is restricted to in-frame clones and leaves out a portion. D and trimming come from the DNA, and the V and J calls and clone size come from that table. The table shows 240,000 or so clones, with roughly 76% occurring only once. This sample stems from a study of blood T cell repertoires in COVID-19. Study in general: Sites across the United States, Italy and Spain contributed samples from acute and convalescent COVID-19. Sources were T cells, B-cell-depleted T cells, or PBMCs; the material itself was cDNA or gDNA.

V gene TRBV11-3 combines with J gene TRBJ2-1; TRBD2 matches at 15 bases. The TCR comes from a woman aged 80 or older with COVID-19, enrolled during active disease. The material sequenced was peripheral blood. CDR3 sequence reads: CASSPPGLAGGTHEQFF. In nucleotides, the CDR3 is TGTGCCAGCAGCCCTCCGGGACTAGCGGGAGGTACCCATGAGCAGTTCTTC.